What follows is one T cell receptor (beta chain) and its context. Its antigen is not known. It was by quantitative 5'-RACE with molecular barcodes that TCR beta libraries were made. Each CDR3 protein is one row after TCRdb ran MiXCR on the 5' RACE reads. The table has under 200,000 distinct CDR3 sequences, 9.5% to 13% seen once; the top ten hold 25% to 30%. The sample originates from a study of CD8 T cells in ankylosing spondylitis. Whole-study findings and limits: Disease-linked clones displayed a CD8+ phenotype and appeared relatively rarely in peripheral blood. In reactive arthritis synovial fluid and blood, some motif variants had been reported before. Matched ankylosing spondylitis synovial fluid reportedly showed significant enrichment of disease-linked clones.

CDR1 is MGHDK, CDR2 SYGVNS, per germline. CDR3 length: 14 amino acids. Between the trimmed V and J ends, which lost 6 bases and 8 bases, there was a span of 17 bases. The sequence derives from a male donor with ankylosing spondylitis or in good health (not recorded which). The gene calls are TRBV25-1 and TRBJ2-4, with a weak D call TRBD2 (6 bases). The sample was blood, either unsorted or a sorted T cell fraction (not recorded which). The CDR3 nucleotides are TGTGCCAGCAGGGGGAGGACGGAAACGGACATTCAGTACTTC. Protein sequence: CASRGRTETDIQYF.